These 5 T cell receptor beta chains were all obtained from the same sample, sequenced in a study of shared T cell receptors in the human thymus. Libraries were prepared by immunoSEQ multiplex PCR; TCRdb keeps only in-frame clonotypes and omits some of them. Among hundreds of thousands of clones, 75% to 80% were seen once, and the ten largest hold 0.013%. The sample also formed part of further work on human thymus T cells.

Material: thymocytes. These receptor sequences come from a boy younger than two with a congenital heart defect.

The genes are TRBV23-1 and TRBJ1-1, with D perhaps TRBD1 (5 bases). TRBV23-1 is noted as an ORF with a role that remains uncertain. The CDR3 runs to 11 residues. The V gene lost 8 bases and the J gene lost 8 bases, with 12 bases spanning the gap. CDR3 coding DNA: TGCGCCAGCGGTACAGGTGGCGAAGCTTTCTTT. Translation: CASGTGGEAFF.

This clone appeared a few times. V is TRBV28 and J is TRBJ2-1; D unclear. Looked up from germline, CDR1 is MDHEN and CDR2 is SYDVKM. V lost 2 bases and J lost 7, with 6 bases in between. The CDR3 is made up of 12 amino acids. The CDR3 DNA follows: TGTGCCAGCAGTTTAGCGCTTAATGAGCAGTTCTTC. Translating it yields CASSLALNEQFF.

The chain uses TRBV2 and TRBJ2-1; tentative D call: TRBD2 (6 bases). V was clipped by 8 bases and J by 12 bases, with 14 bases between them. Germline CDR1 reads SNHLY; CDR2 reads FYNNEI. The CDR3 is made up of 11 amino acids. CDR3 nucleotide sequence: TGTGCCAGCTATCGCGGGGAGATGCAGTTCTTC. This gives the protein CASYRGEMQFF.

The genes are TRBV4-2 and TRBJ1-5; 7 bases are a match to TRBD1. V gave up 4 bases and J gave up 4 bases; unmatched junction bases: 7. The V gene's germline CDR1 is LGHNA and CDR2 YNFKEQ. The CDR3 is 15 amino acids. The CDR3 spells CASSPDRPFNQPQHF. The CDR3 nucleotides read TGTGCCAGCAGCCCGGACAGGCCATTTAATCAGCCCCAGCATTTT.

The V gene is TRBV10-1, the J gene TRBJ2-5, with TRBD1 identical over 12 bases. V was pared by 4 bases and J by 5 bases, with 11 bases of the junction left unmatched. The CDR3 contains 17 residues. Germline CDR1 reads WNHNN; CDR2 reads SYGVQD (reference sequence). The CDR3: CASSGTTGTGGRETQYF. The CDR3 nucleotides read TGCGCCAGCAGTGGTACAACCGGGACAGGGGGCCGGGAGACCCAGTACTTC.